Below, 17 T cell receptor beta chains from the same sample are listed, as sequenced in a study of T cell repertoires in cytomegalovirus infection (dated by TCRdb to between 2019 and 2020). The instrument was an Illumina HiSeq 1500. TCRdb handled the public reads itself, with Q25 trimming in fastp and clone calling in MiXCR, and kept productive beta chains. Entries that share a CDR3 protein sequence are merged under the most common genes and DNA. The sample table shows some 320,000 distinct CDR3 sequences, and roughly 28% are seen once. Jointly, the top ten make up 20% of the sample. The treatment or condition label on this specimen signifies: in vitro stimulation with specific CMV peptide epitopes to enrich CMV-specific T cells. Their target antigens are unknown. Sequences were derived from cultured PBMCs, sampled from culture after CMV antigen stimulation. These TCRs come from a human donor in good health (CMV status not recorded). Some clones in this sample may be carry-over from other donors' samples.

The chain has TRBV7-9 and TRBJ1-2; 9 bases are shared with TRBD1. J gave up 5 bases and V 3 bases, and 7 bases lay outside the gene matches. The CDR3 is 15 amino acids. Germline V gene sequence: CDR1 SEHNR, CDR2 FQNEAQ (reference sequence). CDR3 in amino acids: CASSLASGTGYGYTF. As DNA, the CDR3 is TGTGCCAGCAGCTTGGCTTCCGGGACAGGGTATGGCTACACCTTC.

The V gene is TRBV6-2 or TRBV6-3, the J gene TRBJ1-1; D is uncertain. The germline CDR1 and CDR2 sequences are MNHEY and SVGEGT. This CDR3 contains 14 residues. Trimming cost V 2 bases and J 4 bases, with 11 bases left between them. As DNA, the CDR3 is TGTGCCAGCAGTTACATCAGGTGGGGCACTGAAGCTTTCTTT. Protein sequence: CASSYIRWGTEAFF.

The sample holds many counts of this clonotype. The chain combines TRBV7-3 with TRBJ1-2; TRBD1 might be the D (5 bases). Germline loops: CDR1 SGHTA, CDR2 FQGTGA. Trimming took off 2 bases at V and 0 bases at J, with 10 bases between the two ends. The CDR3 spans 15 residues. The CDR3 DNA reads TGTGCCAGCAGCTTATGGCAGGGCCCTAACTATGGCTACACCTTC. It encodes CASSLWQGPNYGYTF.

This clonotype was seen only a few times. This chain joins TRBV28 and TRBJ2-7, with 12 bases lining up with TRBD2. CDR3 length equals 16 residues. V lost 5 bases to trimming and J lost 5 bases; unmatched junction nucleotides: 10. CDR1 and CDR2 from the germline V gene are MDHEN and SYDVKM. CDR3 nucleotide sequence: TGTGCCAGCAGTACAACTAGCGGGAGGATCCCAGACGAGCAGTACTTC. Protein: CASSTTSGRIPDEQYF.

The sample holds a few counts of this clonotype. The rearrangement joins TRBV7-3 to TRBJ2-6; the D gene is possibly TRBD1 (5 bases). V dropped 5 bases and J dropped 0 bases, with 14 bases sitting between them. The CDR3 consists of 17 residues. Germline values: CDR1 SGHTA, CDR2 FQGTGA. Here the CDR3 reads CASSPQAGNSGANVLTF. The CDR3 region has the DNA TGTGCCAGCAGCCCCCAGGCAGGGAACTCTGGGGCCAACGTCCTGACTTTC.

This chain uses TRBV27 with TRBJ2-7; perhaps TRBD2 as D (6 bases). The CDR3 is 15 amino acids. V was pared by 0 bases and J by 2 bases, with 11 bases between. CDR1 is MNHEY and CDR2 is SMNVEV in the germline V gene (reference sequence). CDR3 sequence reads: CASSLSISGPYEQYF. The CDR3 DNA sequence: TGTGCCAGCAGTTTATCGATAAGCGGGCCCTACGAGCAGTACTTC.

This clonotype showed up many times. The chain is built from TRBV7-2 and TRBJ2-7, with D uncertain. This CDR3 contains 11 residues. The V end lost 4 bases, the J end lost 4 bases, and 5 bases lay between the germline ends. Per the germline V gene, CDR1 is SGHTA and CDR2 is FQGNSA. The CDR3 nucleotides are TGTGCCAGCAGCTCAGAATACGAGCAGTACTTC. Translation gives CASSSEYEQYF.

In this sample, this clonotype turned up a few times. This chain uses TRBV19 with TRBJ1-2, with D possibly being TRBD1 (5 bases). Germline CDR1 LNHDA, CDR2 SQIVND (reference sequence). The CDR3 spans 15 residues. The ends were cut back, 3 bases at V and 4 bases at J, with 15 bases in the middle. CDR3 nucleotide sequence: TGTGCCAGTAGTATCGATCCGAAGGGGACCTATGGCTACACCTTC. Protein: CASSIDPKGTYGYTF.

This chain uses TRBV27 with TRBJ1-2; 7 nucleotides line up with TRBD1. The CDR3 totals 14 residues. CDR1 and CDR2 (germline): MNHEY, SMNVEV (reference sequence). The V and J ends lost 4 bases and 7 bases, in that order; junction bases with no gene match: 9. The CDR3 region is CASSWTDRDGGYTF. In DNA form, the CDR3 reads TGTGCCAGCAGTTGGACCGACAGGGACGGTGGCTACACCTTC.

The table lists this clonotype with a few counts. The V call is TRBV15, the J call TRBJ1-3; D is ambiguous. From germline, CDR1 is LNHNV and CDR2 YYDKDF (reference sequence). The CDR3 is made up of 13 amino acids. Between the trimmed V and J ends, which lost 5 bases and 4 bases, there was a span of 9 bases. The CDR3 protein is CATSPLVGNTIYF. The CDR3 DNA reads TGTGCCACCAGCCCACTCGTCGGAAACACCATATATTTT.

There are a few counts of this clonotype. This chain uses TRBV7-2 with TRBJ2-1; no clear D gene. Germline CDR1 is SGHTA and CDR2 is FQGNSA. V lost 3 bases and J 0 bases, leaving 3 bases between the germline ends. The CDR3 is 13 residues long. The CDR3 spells CASSFNSYNEQFF. The CDR3 region has the DNA TGTGCCAGCAGCTTCAACTCCTACAATGAGCAGTTCTTC.

This clonotype occurred a few times. V and J are TRBV7-3 and TRBJ2-7, with D possibly matching TRBD2 (7 bases). There are 14 residues in the CDR3. Trimming took off 4 bases at V and 3 bases at J, with 13 bases between the two ends. Germline V CDR1 and CDR2: SGHTA, FQGTGA. CDR3 DNA: TGTGCCAGCAGCTGGGGGGGCCGGGGCTACGAGCAGTACTTC. This encodes CASSWGGRGYEQYF.

This clonotype was detected only a few times. CDR3: CASSSVGRGPQPQHF. CDR3 sequence (DNA): TGTGCCAGCAGCTCAGTTGGACGGGGGCCTCAGCCCCAGCATTTT. V is TRBV28 and J is TRBJ1-5, with D tentatively TRBD1 (6 bases). CDR1 and CDR2 (germline): MDHEN, SYDVKM. Deletions cut 6 bases from V and 6 bases from J, with 18 bases between. This CDR3 region has 15 residues.

This clonotype has more than one count but fewer than ten. The chain employs TRBV27 and TRBJ2-7; no clear D. The CDR3 length is 12 residues. V was clipped by 1 base and J by 7 bases, with 8 bases between them. CDR1 MNHEY and CDR2 SMNVEV come from the germline V gene (reference sequence). The DNA of the CDR3 is TGTGCCAGCAGTTTATGCGTCGCGGAGCAGTACTTC. It encodes CASSLCVAEQYF.

The chain has TRBV12-3 or TRBV12-4 and TRBJ1-1, with 9 bases identical to TRBD1. V gave up 4 bases and J gave up 4 bases; unmatched junction bases: 7. This CDR3 comprises 15 residues. CDR3 nucleotide sequence: TGTGCCAGCAGTTGGACAGGGGATCTGAGCACTGAAGCTTTCTTT. Translation: CASSWTGDLSTEAFF.

The chain recombines TRBV12-3 or TRBV12-4 with TRBJ2-5, with 8 bases that match TRBD2. V was pared by 4 bases and J by 6 bases, with 13 bases of the junction left unmatched. This CDR3 has 16 residues. CDR3 amino acids: CASSYGPGLGGKTQYF. The CDR3 DNA reads TGTGCCAGCAGTTATGGGCCGGGACTAGGAGGAAAGACCCAGTACTTC.

This clonotype was seen a handful of times. This CDR3 is CASMGRTEAFF. In DNA form, the CDR3 reads TGTGCCAGCATGGGGAGGACTGAAGCTTTCTTT. This chain connects TRBV7-2 to TRBJ1-1; D remains unclear. This CDR3 region has 11 residues. Germline loops: CDR1 SGHTA, CDR2 FQGNSA. V lost 7 bases, J lost 5 bases, and 8 bases lay in between.